These T cell receptor beta chains were read from a single sample in a study of T-cell reconstitution after alpha-beta-depleted transplantation in children. From the PCR reads, TCRdb called clonotypes with MiXCR, one entry per CDR3 protein. The profile covers approximately 980,000 distinct CDR3 sequences, with about 31% appearing a single time and roughly 31% taken by the ten largest. The specimen was PBMCs, mostly from graft donor cells, collected 360 days after TCRalphabeta/CD19-depleted stem cell transplant. The receptors stem from a boy under two years old who had a stem cell transplant for SCID, so the T cells may come from the graft donor. The CDR3 runs from the conserved cysteine through the conserved F or W. Fields, in order: D gene, CDR3 length, J gene, clone size, V gene, CDR3 protein, CDR3 DNA. The D gene is left open where the match is weak. For some rows the clone size is stated as once, few or many, or as a class when expanded; others skip it.

D gene: .; CDR3 length: 15; J gene: TRBJ2-1; clone size: few; V gene: TRBV7-7; CDR3 protein: CASSPKLDSYNEQFF; CDR3 DNA: TGTGCCAGCAGCCCAAAACTGGACAGTTACAATGAGCAGTTCTTC
D gene: TRBD1; CDR3 length: 14; J gene: TRBJ1-4; clone size: .; V gene: TRBV5-1; CDR3 protein: CASSPGQRNEKLFF; CDR3 DNA: TGCGCCAGCAGCCCGGGACAGCGTAATGAAAAACTGTTTTTT
D gene: .; CDR3 length: 13; J gene: TRBJ2-7; clone size: .; V gene: TRBV6-5; CDR3 protein: CASSYTVEFEQYF; CDR3 DNA: TGTGCCAGCAGTTACACAGTCGAGTTCGAGCAGTACTTC
D gene: .; CDR3 length: 14; J gene: TRBJ2-7; clone size: few; V gene: TRBV10-3; CDR3 protein: CAISEGGGLYEQYF; CDR3 DNA: TGTGCCATCAGTGAAGGGGGGGGGCTTTACGAGCAGTACTTC
D gene: .; CDR3 length: 16; J gene: TRBJ2-5; clone size: .; V gene: TRBV12-3/TRBV12-4; CDR3 protein: CASTPDRGAEQETQYF; CDR3 DNA: TGTGCCAGCACCCCCGATCGGGGGGCCGAACAAGAGACCCAGTACTTC
D gene: .; CDR3 length: 15; J gene: TRBJ2-3; clone size: .; V gene: TRBV20-1; CDR3 protein: CSAFRHPMLTDTQYF; CDR3 DNA: TGCAGTGCATTCAGACACCCCATGCTCACAGATACGCAGTATTTT
D gene: .; CDR3 length: 16; J gene: TRBJ2-5; clone size: .; V gene: TRBV15; CDR3 protein: CATSRRSGPMAETQYF; CDR3 DNA: TGTGCCACCAGCAGACGTTCGGGACCAATGGCGGAGACCCAGTACTTC
D gene: TRBD1; CDR3 length: 14; J gene: TRBJ1-1; clone size: few; V gene: TRBV20-1; CDR3 protein: CSARPAGGRTEAFF; CDR3 DNA: TGCAGTGCTAGACCGGCAGGGGGGCGGACTGAAGCTTTCTTT
D gene: .; CDR3 length: 15; J gene: TRBJ2-1; clone size: .; V gene: TRBV5-1; CDR3 protein: CASSPSPLKYNEQFF; CDR3 DNA: TGCGCCAGCAGCCCTTCCCCCCTAAAATACAATGAGCAGTTCTTC
D gene: .; CDR3 length: 11; J gene: TRBJ1-1; clone size: .; V gene: TRBV29-1; CDR3 protein: CSVGFDTEAFF; CDR3 DNA: TGCAGCGTTGGGTTTGACACTGAAGCTTTCTTT
D gene: .; CDR3 length: 15; J gene: TRBJ1-2; clone size: .; V gene: TRBV4-1; CDR3 protein: CASSPIGQRATGYTF; CDR3 DNA: TGCGCCAGCAGCCCAATAGGACAGAGGGCAACTGGCTACACCTTC
D gene: .; CDR3 length: 14; J gene: TRBJ2-1; clone size: few; V gene: TRBV20-1; CDR3 protein: CSAPKAFRYNEQFF; CDR3 DNA: TGCAGTGCCCCCAAGGCTTTCCGTTACAATGAGCAGTTCTTC
D gene: .; CDR3 length: 13; J gene: TRBJ2-7; clone size: once; V gene: TRBV20-1; CDR3 protein: CSASLGGAHEQYF; CDR3 DNA: TGCAGTGCTAGCCTTGGGGGGGCCCACGAGCAGTACTTC
D gene: .; CDR3 length: 16; J gene: TRBJ1-1; clone size: many; V gene: TRBV5-1; CDR3 protein: CASSPAHGTPNTEAFF; CDR3 DNA: TGCGCCAGCAGCCCTGCCCACGGGACACCGAACACTGAAGCTTTCTTT
D gene: .; CDR3 length: 15; J gene: TRBJ2-5; clone size: .; V gene: TRBV15; CDR3 protein: CATSRELFVLETQYF; CDR3 DNA: TGTGCCACCAGCAGAGAACTCTTTGTCCTAGAGACCCAGTACTTC
D gene: .; CDR3 length: 15; J gene: TRBJ2-3; clone size: .; V gene: TRBV9; CDR3 protein: CASTLGDSFTDTQYF; CDR3 DNA: TGTGCCAGCACACTCGGTGACAGCTTCACAGATACGCAGTATTTT
D gene: .; CDR3 length: 14; J gene: TRBJ1-1; clone size: .; V gene: TRBV7-9; CDR3 protein: CASSLAPWNTEAFF; CDR3 DNA: TGTGCCAGCAGCTTAGCGCCTTGGAACACTGAAGCTTTCTTT
D gene: TRBD2; CDR3 length: 16; J gene: TRBJ2-7; clone size: few; V gene: TRBV7-9; CDR3 protein: CASSGPGTRASYEQYF; CDR3 DNA: TGTGCCAGCAGCGGCCCCGGGACTAGGGCCTCTTACGAGCAGTACTTC
D gene: .; CDR3 length: 16; J gene: TRBJ2-1; clone size: few; V gene: TRBV7-8; CDR3 protein: CASSPPEGQPYNEQFF; CDR3 DNA: TGTGCCAGCAGCCCACCCGAAGGACAGCCCTACAATGAGCAGTTCTTC
D gene: .; CDR3 length: 16; J gene: TRBJ2-3; clone size: few; V gene: TRBV4-2; CDR3 protein: CASSPGLFPHTDTQYF; CDR3 DNA: TGTGCCAGCAGCCCTGGACTTTTCCCGCACACAGATACGCAGTATTTT
D gene: .; CDR3 length: 15; J gene: TRBJ2-5; clone size: .; V gene: TRBV20-1; CDR3 protein: CSASFGVGEMRTQYF; CDR3 DNA: TGCAGTGCTAGTTTCGGGGTGGGGGAGATGAGGACCCAGTACTTC
D gene: .; CDR3 length: 14; J gene: TRBJ2-1; clone size: .; V gene: TRBV7-2; CDR3 protein: CASSKDLVRYEQFF; CDR3 DNA: TGTGCCAGCAGCAAGGATCTAGTCCGCTATGAGCAGTTCTTC
D gene: .; CDR3 length: 13; J gene: TRBJ2-2; clone size: .; V gene: TRBV7-9; CDR3 protein: CASSWTPTGELFF; CDR3 DNA: TGTGCCAGCAGCTGGACACCGACCGGGGAGCTGTTTTTT
D gene: TRBD1; CDR3 length: 17; J gene: TRBJ2-5; clone size: .; V gene: TRBV9; CDR3 protein: CASSAYQSTGGEETQYF; CDR3 DNA: TGTGCCAGCAGCGCATATCAATCGACAGGGGGAGAAGAGACCCAGTACTTC
D gene: .; CDR3 length: 15; J gene: TRBJ2-7; clone size: .; V gene: TRBV5-1; CDR3 protein: CASSSEGGAFSEQYF; CDR3 DNA: TGCGCCAGCAGTTCCGAGGGGGGGGCGTTTTCGGAGCAGTACTTC
D gene: TRBD2; CDR3 length: 14; J gene: TRBJ2-1; clone size: .; V gene: TRBV5-1; CDR3 protein: CASELADTYNEQFF; CDR3 DNA: TGCGCCAGCGAACTAGCGGACACCTACAATGAGCAGTTCTTC
D gene: .; CDR3 length: 12; J gene: TRBJ2-7; clone size: once; V gene: TRBV20-1; CDR3 protein: CSARARGEGQYF; CDR3 DNA: TGCAGTGCCCGGGCAAGGGGAGAGGGGCAGTACTTC
D gene: TRBD1; CDR3 length: 15; J gene: TRBJ2-7; clone size: few; V gene: TRBV5-1; CDR3 protein: CASSWVDRVTYEQYF; CDR3 DNA: TGCGCCAGCAGCTGGGTTGACAGGGTTACCTACGAGCAGTACTTC
D gene: TRBD1; CDR3 length: 20; J gene: TRBJ1-2; clone size: few; V gene: TRBV7-3; CDR3 protein: CASSSGITGGAGGADYGYTF; CDR3 DNA: TGTGCCAGCAGCTCCGGAATTACAGGGGGCGCAGGGGGGGCGGACTATGGCTACACCTTC
D gene: .; CDR3 length: 16; J gene: TRBJ1-1; clone size: .; V gene: TRBV7-9; CDR3 protein: CASSLDQTGENTEAFF; CDR3 DNA: TGTGCCAGCAGCTTAGATCAGACGGGCGAGAACACTGAAGCTTTCTTT
D gene: TRBD1; CDR3 length: 15; J gene: TRBJ2-5; clone size: .; V gene: TRBV12-3/TRBV12-4; CDR3 protein: CASSQYPGTVETQYF; CDR3 DNA: TGTGCCAGCAGCCAGTATCCTGGGACAGTTGAGACCCAGTACTTC
D gene: .; CDR3 length: 14; J gene: TRBJ2-1; clone size: .; V gene: TRBV2; CDR3 protein: CASSGRTGGDEQFF; CDR3 DNA: TGTGCCAGTAGCGGACGGACTGGGGGCGATGAGCAGTTCTTC
D gene: .; CDR3 length: 17; J gene: TRBJ1-2; clone size: few; V gene: TRBV27; CDR3 protein: CASSLWGRGGSDYGYTF; CDR3 DNA: TGTGCCAGCAGTTTATGGGGGAGAGGTGGGTCCGACTATGGCTACACCTTC
D gene: TRBD2; CDR3 length: 12; J gene: TRBJ2-5; clone size: .; V gene: TRBV25-1; CDR3 protein: CASISGGETQYF; CDR3 DNA: TGTGCCAGCATAAGCGGGGGGGAGACCCAGTACTTC
D gene: .; CDR3 length: 16; J gene: TRBJ2-3; clone size: .; V gene: TRBV3-1; CDR3 protein: CASSPRDGRSTDTQYF; CDR3 DNA: TGTGCCAGCAGCCCAAGGGACGGGAGAAGCACAGATACGCAGTATTTT
D gene: .; CDR3 length: 13; J gene: TRBJ2-3; clone size: .; V gene: TRBV24-1; CDR3 protein: CATSDYPAQVLYF; CDR3 DNA: TGTGCCACCAGTGATTATCCGGCTCAAGTCCTGTATTTT
D gene: .; CDR3 length: 14; J gene: TRBJ2-1; clone size: few; V gene: TRBV28; CDR3 protein: CASSLWRSYNEQFF; CDR3 DNA: TGTGCCAGCAGTTTGTGGCGGTCCTACAATGAGCAGTTCTTC
D gene: TRBD1; CDR3 length: 17; J gene: TRBJ2-6; clone size: few; V gene: TRBV29-1; CDR3 protein: CSVLTGFGLSGANVLTF; CDR3 DNA: TGCAGCGTTTTGACAGGGTTCGGACTCTCTGGGGCCAACGTCCTGACTTTC
D gene: TRBD2; CDR3 length: 14; J gene: TRBJ2-1; clone size: few; V gene: TRBV2; CDR3 protein: CASNLAGASVGQFF; CDR3 DNA: TGTGCCAGTAATCTAGCGGGGGCCTCAGTTGGGCAGTTCTTC
D gene: TRBD1; CDR3 length: 14; J gene: TRBJ2-7; clone size: .; V gene: TRBV4-1; CDR3 protein: CASSAYRGSYEQYF; CDR3 DNA: TGCGCCAGCAGTGCGTACAGGGGATCCTACGAGCAGTACTTC
D gene: .; CDR3 length: 17; J gene: TRBJ1-2; clone size: .; V gene: TRBV12-3/TRBV12-4; CDR3 protein: CASIGLPEEGEGYGYTF; CDR3 DNA: TGTGCCAGCATCGGCCTCCCAGAGGAGGGAGAAGGCTATGGCTACACCTTC